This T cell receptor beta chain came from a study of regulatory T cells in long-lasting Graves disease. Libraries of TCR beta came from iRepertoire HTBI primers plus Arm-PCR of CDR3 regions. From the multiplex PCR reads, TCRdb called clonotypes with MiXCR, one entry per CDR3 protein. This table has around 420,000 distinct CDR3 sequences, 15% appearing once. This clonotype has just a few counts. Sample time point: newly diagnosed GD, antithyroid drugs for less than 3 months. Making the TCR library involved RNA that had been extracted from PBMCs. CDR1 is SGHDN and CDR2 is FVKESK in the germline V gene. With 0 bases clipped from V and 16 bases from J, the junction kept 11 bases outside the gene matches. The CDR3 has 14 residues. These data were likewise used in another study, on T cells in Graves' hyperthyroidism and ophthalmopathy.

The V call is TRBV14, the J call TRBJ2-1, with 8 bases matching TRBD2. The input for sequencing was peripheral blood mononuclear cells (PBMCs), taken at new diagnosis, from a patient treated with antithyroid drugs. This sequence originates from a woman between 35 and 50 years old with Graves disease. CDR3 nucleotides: TGTGCCAGCAGCCAAGATCGTCGTCTAGCGGGTACTTTCTTC. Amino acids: CASSQDRRLAGTFF.